Listed below are T cell receptor beta chains from one sample, sequenced in a study of T cell responses to AZD1222 COVID-19 vaccine. The table came from immunoSEQ multiplex PCR; TCRdb's copy has only in-frame clones and leaves some out. The sample holds more than 85,000 clones, about nine tenths seen once. The starting material was peripheral blood, obtained 28 days after the second AZD1222 dose. The receptors were gathered from an adult who received the AZD1222 COVID-19 vaccine. CDR3s include the opening cysteine and the closing phenylalanine or tryptophan. The D gene is left open where the match is weak. Clone size is given for some rows only: seen once, a few or many times, or a class if the clone is expanded.

clone size: NA
V gene: TRBV11-2
J gene: TRBJ2-3
D gene: NA
CDR3 DNA: TGTGCCAGCACTCCGGGGGCTAGTTCTTCAGATACGCAGTATTTT
CDR3 protein: CASTPGASSSDTQYF

clone size: once
V gene: TRBV5-1
J gene: TRBJ2-3
D gene: NA
CDR3 DNA: TGCGCCAGCAATCCCACCATCACAGATACGCAGTATTTT
CDR3 protein: CASNPTITDTQYF

clone size: NA
V gene: TRBV19
J gene: TRBJ1-5
D gene: NA
CDR3 DNA: TGTGCCAGTAGTATTTATGGGGATCAGCCCCAGCATTTT
CDR3 protein: CASSIYGDQPQHF

clone size: once
V gene: TRBV5-5
J gene: TRBJ1-5
D gene: NA
CDR3 DNA: TGTGCCAGCAGCTTGGGGGCAGGAGATCAGCCCCAGCATTTT
CDR3 protein: CASSLGAGDQPQHF

clone size: NA
V gene: TRBV11-2
J gene: TRBJ1-2
D gene: TRBD1
CDR3 DNA: TGTGCCAGCAGCTTAGGTGGGACAGGCCTCTATGGCTACACCTTC
CDR3 protein: CASSLGGTGLYGYTF

clone size: NA
V gene: TRBV19
J gene: TRBJ1-3
D gene: TRBD1
CDR3 DNA: TGTGCCAGTAGTGGGCAGGGGGCTGGAAACACCATATATTTT
CDR3 protein: CASSGQGAGNTIYF

clone size: NA
V gene: TRBV15
J gene: TRBJ1-2
D gene: NA
CDR3 DNA: TGTGCCACCAGCAGGGGACCTGGATGGGGCTACACCTTC
CDR3 protein: CATSRGPGWGYTF

clone size: NA
V gene: TRBV2
J gene: TRBJ2-3
D gene: TRBD1
CDR3 DNA: TGTGCCAGCAGTGATGGGACAGGGGTTGTAGATACGCAGTATTTT
CDR3 protein: CASSDGTGVVDTQYF

clone size: NA
V gene: TRBV5-1
J gene: TRBJ2-3
D gene: NA
CDR3 DNA: TGCGCCAGCAGCGTGGAGACAGGAGCAGATACGCAGTATTTT
CDR3 protein: CASSVETGADTQYF

clone size: NA
V gene: TRBV20-1
J gene: TRBJ2-1
D gene: NA
CDR3 DNA: TGCAGTGCGTCGGGGGGCGATGAGCAGTTCTTC
CDR3 protein: CSASGGDEQFF

clone size: NA
V gene: TRBV30
J gene: TRBJ1-3
D gene: NA
CDR3 DNA: TGTGCCTGGACTTTGGGAAACACCATATATTTT
CDR3 protein: CAWTLGNTIYF

clone size: NA
V gene: TRBV7-2
J gene: TRBJ1-3
D gene: NA
CDR3 DNA: TGTGCCAGCAGCAACCCAGGGGAACGCACCATATATTTT
CDR3 protein: CASSNPGERTIYF

clone size: NA
V gene: TRBV11-2
J gene: TRBJ2-7
D gene: TRBD2
CDR3 DNA: TGTGCCAGCAGCTCTCCCCTGAGGCTAGCGGGGAATCTCTACGAGCAGTACTTC
CDR3 protein: CASSSPLRLAGNLYEQYF

clone size: once
V gene: TRBV6-5
J gene: TRBJ2-7
D gene: TRBD2
CDR3 DNA: TGTGCCAGCAGTTACGTGGGACTAGCGGTGTACGAGCAGTACTTC
CDR3 protein: CASSYVGLAVYEQYF

clone size: NA
V gene: TRBV5-8
J gene: TRBJ1-5
D gene: NA
CDR3 DNA: TGTGCCAGCAGCGGCCCGGGTCAGCCCCAGCATTTT
CDR3 protein: CASSGPGQPQHF

clone size: NA
V gene: TRBV2
J gene: TRBJ1-5
D gene: NA
CDR3 DNA: TGTGCCAGCAGCAATGAAAGGGTTCATCAGCCCCAGCATTTT
CDR3 protein: CASSNERVHQPQHF

clone size: once
V gene: TRBV4-2
J gene: TRBJ1-6
D gene: NA
CDR3 DNA: TGTGCCAGCAGCCAAGTCTCGGGACCGTCCACGTCGTCGGATCTATCACCCCTCCACTTT
CDR3 protein: CASSQVSGPSTSSDLSPLHF

clone size: NA
V gene: TRBV7-9
J gene: TRBJ2-5
D gene: TRBD2
CDR3 DNA: TGTGCCAGCAGCTTGTTACTAGCGGGGAGTCAAGAGACCCAGTACTTC
CDR3 protein: CASSLLLAGSQETQYF

clone size: NA
V gene: TRBV2
J gene: TRBJ1-6
D gene: NA
CDR3 DNA: TGTGCCAGCAGTCAGGAGATTAATTCACCCCTCCACTTT
CDR3 protein: CASSQEINSPLHF

clone size: NA
V gene: TRBV7-8
J gene: TRBJ2-5
D gene: NA
CDR3 DNA: TGTGCCAGCAGCCTTCCTGGGGGCGGAGAGACCCAGTACTTC
CDR3 protein: CASSLPGGGETQYF

clone size: NA
V gene: TRBV2
J gene: TRBJ1-2
D gene: NA
CDR3 DNA: TGTGCCAGCAGTTCGGGCCCCGCTTTCTATGGCTACACCTTC
CDR3 protein: CASSSGPAFYGYTF

clone size: NA
V gene: TRBV3-1/TRBV3-2
J gene: TRBJ1-1
D gene: NA
CDR3 DNA: TGTGCCAGCAGCCAATTATCTGAAGCTTTCTTT
CDR3 protein: CASSQLSEAFF